The 28 T cell receptor beta chains presented below share a single source sample, sequenced in a study of blood T cells in healthy people across ages. A J-beta primer mix and a sample-barcoded 5' primer were used in a second PCR of roughly 6 to 12 cycles. TCRdb itself ran the 5' RACE reads through MiXCR, one entry per CDR3 protein. This sample yields some 710,000 distinct CDR3 sequences, of which around 45% are seen a single time; approximately 18% belongs to the top ten. Sequenced material: blood. These receptors were taken from a man at least 80 years old in good health.

This clonotype was observed a handful of times. The gene calls are TRBV18 and TRBJ2-1; D may match TRBD1 or TRBD2 (5 bases each). The CDR3 runs to 15 residues. The V end lost 3 bases, the J end lost 6 bases, and 15 bases lay between the germline ends. CDR1 and CDR2 from the germline V gene are KGHSH and LQKENI. This CDR3 is CASSPGVRGPNEQFF. CDR3 in DNA: TGTGCCAGCTCACCTGGGGTTAGGGGACCCAATGAGCAGTTCTTC.

The CDR3 sequence is CASIRGNSYNEQFF. The CDR3 coding sequence is TGTGCCAGCATAAGGGGTAACTCCTACAATGAGCAGTTCTTC. This rearrangement joins TRBV7-2 to TRBJ2-1; possibly TRBD1 for D (5 bases). The CDR3 extends over 14 amino acids. Germline-derived CDR1 and CDR2 are SGHTA and FQGNSA. V lost 7 bases to trimming and J lost 0 bases, with 10 bases between them.

The V call is TRBV5-1, the J call TRBJ2-3; D not certain. CDR1 and CDR2 (germline): SGHRS, YFSETQ. V shed 3 bases and J shed 8 bases, with 13 bases lying between them. The CDR3 spans 13 residues. The CDR3 here is CASSWAFRSTQYF. The CDR3 DNA reads TGCGCCAGCAGCTGGGCGTTCAGGAGTACGCAGTATTTT.

A few counts support this clonotype. A much bigger clone sits one base away, suggesting this may be a read error. The J gene is TRBJ2-2, the V gene TRBV29-1; perhaps TRBD2 as D (5 bases). CDR1 SQVTM and CDR2 ANQGSEA come from the germline V gene. V was cut by 4 bases and J by 3 bases, with 9 bases left in between. The CDR3 loop spans 13 amino acids. The CDR3: CSVGADDTGELFF. CDR3 bases: TGCAGCGTTGGAGCGGACGACACCGGGGAGCTGTTTTTT.

Ten or more counts support this clonotype. The chain links TRBV20-1 to TRBJ2-1; 12 bases fit TRBD2. This CDR3 comprises 15 residues. The germline V gene has CDR1 DFQATT and CDR2 SNEGSKA (reference sequence). The V gene end was trimmed by 5 bases and the J gene end by 7 bases; junction bases not matched to a gene: 9. CDR3 protein: CSALSSSGRANEQFF. CDR3 DNA sequence: TGCAGTGCTCTCAGTTCTAGCGGGAGGGCGAATGAGCAGTTCTTC.

The J gene is TRBJ2-1, the V gene TRBV2; D gene uncertain. The DNA end lines up better with TRBJ2-7; the J call may be wrong. In germline, CDR1 is SNHLY, CDR2 FYNNEI. This CDR3 has 14 amino acids. Written as DNA, the CDR3 is TGTGCCAGCAGGAAAGAGGCCAGTTACAATGAGCAGTACTTC. This gives the protein CASRKEASYNEQYF.

The chain has TRBV29-1 and TRBJ2-6; D may match TRBD1 or TRBD2 (6 bases each). This CDR3 comprises 17 residues. V dropped 5 bases and J dropped 0 bases, with 17 bases sitting between them. CDR1 is SQVTM and CDR2 is ANQGSEA in the germline V gene. CDR3 sequence: CSVKPRGQGSGANVLTF. CDR3 coding DNA: TGCAGCGTTAAACCACGGGGGCAGGGCTCTGGGGCCAACGTCCTGACTTTC.

This clonotype appeared a few times. The chain is built from TRBV5-1 and TRBJ2-3; D possibly corresponds to TRBD2 (7 bases). With 3 bases removed from V and 3 bases from J, the gap between germline ends came to 20 bases. Germline values: CDR1 SGHRS, CDR2 YFSETQ. The CDR3 consists of 17 residues. CDR3 residues: CASSSGPRGARTDTQYF. CDR3 DNA sequence: TGCGCCAGCAGCTCCGGACCTCGGGGGGCTAGGACAGATACGCAGTATTTT. The full variable domain, with the rest looked up from reference TRBV5-1 and TRBJ2-3, is KAGVTQTPRYLIKTRGQQVTLSCSPISGHRSVSWYQQTPGQGLQFLFEYFSETQRNKGNFPGRFSGRQFSNSRSEMNVSTLELGDSALYLCASSSGPRGARTDTQYFGPGTRLTVL.

This clonotype was detected ten times or more. The chain combines TRBV6-5 with TRBJ1-2, with unresolved D. Germline V lookup: CDR1 MNHEY, CDR2 SVGAGI. The CDR3 sequence is 15 residues long. V dropped 0 bases and J dropped 3 bases, with 11 bases sitting between them. The CDR3, as DNA: TGTGCCAGCAGTTACTCGCAACAGACCGACTATGGCTACACCTTC. Its translation is CASSYSQQTDYGYTF.

In its sample, this clonotype was seen a few times. This chain uses TRBV24-1 with TRBJ2-5, with D unresolved. CDR1 and CDR2 (germline): KGHDR, SFDVKD. The V gene lost 7 bases and the J gene lost 5 bases, with 13 bases spanning the gap. CDR3 length equals 13 residues. The CDR3 DNA follows: TGTGCCACCAGGTCAAGGGCTGTGGAGACCCAGTACTTC. It is translated as CATRSRAVETQYF.

This clonotype turned up a few times. The gene calls are TRBV3-1 and TRBJ2-7; D is unresolved. V dropped 4 bases and J dropped 6 bases, with 13 bases sitting between them. The CDR3 is made up of 13 amino acids. In germline, CDR1 is LGHDT, CDR2 YNNKEL (reference sequence). The CDR3 sequence: CASSPNESGEQYF. In DNA form, the CDR3 reads TGTGCCAGCAGCCCCAACGAAAGTGGCGAGCAGTACTTC.

On this clonotype: One base away lies a much larger clone, so this may be a sequencing read error. The rearrangement joins TRBV20-1 to TRBJ2-7; 8 bases align to TRBD2. The DNA end favors TRBJ2-5, so the J call may be wrong. The length of the CDR3 is 13 residues. CDR1 and CDR2 from the germline V gene are DFQATT and SNEGSKA (reference sequence). DNA for the CDR3: TGCAGTGTAGATAGCGGGACCAAAGAGACCCAGTACTTC. Translating gives CSVDSGTKETQYF.

In its sample, this clonotype was seen a few times. The J gene is TRBJ1-2, the V gene TRBV5-1; TRBD1 matches 9 bases. The germline CDR1 and CDR2 sequences are SGHRS and YFSETQ. V gave up 9 bases and J gave up 4 bases; unmatched junction bases: 7. The CDR3 length is 13 residues. CDR3 DNA sequence: TGCGCCACCAGAGAGACAGGGGGCTATGGCTACACCTTC. The encoded protein is CATRETGGYGYTF.

This chain uses TRBV20-1 with TRBJ2-5; 7 bases are a match to TRBD2. The DNA end is more similar to TRBJ2-7, so the J call may be wrong. Looked up from germline, CDR1 is DFQATT and CDR2 is SNEGSKA (reference sequence). The CDR3 is 14 amino acids. The DNA for the CDR3 is TGCAGTGCTTTAAGGACTAGTGGGGGCTACGAGCAGTACTTC. Translation: CSALRTSGGYEQYF.

V is TRBV28 and J is TRBJ1-2, with a tentative D call TRBD1 (6 bases). CDR1 is MDHEN, CDR2 SYDVKM, per germline. V was trimmed by 3 bases and J by 0 bases, leaving 17 bases between them. The CDR3 is 17 residues long. The CDR3 nucleotides are TGTGCCAGCAGTTTTGAGGGGGTGCCGGAGGCTAACTATGGCTACACCTTC. Protein product: CASSFEGVPEANYGYTF.

The chain carries TRBV28 and TRBJ1-2; unclear D gene. The germline V and J ends were trimmed by 3 bases and 4 bases, with 9 bases remaining between them. Germline V CDR1 and CDR2: MDHEN, SYDVKM. The CDR3 sequence is 13 residues long. CDR3 DNA: TGTGCCAGCAGTTTGGAAGGGCTCTATGGCTACACCTTC. Translation gives CASSLEGLYGYTF.

This clonotype was counted only a few times. This chain uses TRBV3-1 with TRBJ1-5; perhaps TRBD1 as D (5 bases). CDR1 and CDR2 (germline): LGHDT, YNNKEL (reference sequence). Trimming left V 5 bases short and J 4 bases short, with 15 bases between. CDR3 length: 15 amino acids. In DNA, the CDR3 is TGTGCCAGCAGCTCAAGGGGTCAATTGAATCAGCCCCAGCATTTT. Its translation: CASSSRGQLNQPQHF.

A few counts support this clonotype. The CDR3 sequence: CASSYRSGLSSSYNEQFF. The DNA for the CDR3 is TGTGCCAGCAGTTACCGGTCGGGACTATCGAGCTCCTACAATGAGCAGTTCTTC. The V call is TRBV6-2 or TRBV6-3, the J call TRBJ2-1; the match to TRBD2 covers 7 bases. The CDR3 has 18 residues. The germline V gene encodes CDR1 MNHEY and CDR2 SVGEGT. Losses at the gene ends were 2 bases for V and 0 bases for J; bases not matched to a gene: 10.

The chain links TRBV4-3 to TRBJ2-1; 7 bases align to TRBD2. The ends lost 0 bases at V and 3 bases at J; junction bases unmatched: 5. The CDR3 has 16 residues. Germline-derived CDR1 and CDR2 are LGHNA and YSLEER. The CDR3 DNA sequence: TGCGCCAGCAGCCAAGATGCGGGAGCTCACTACAATGAGCAGTTCTTC. Its protein product is CASSQDAGAHYNEQFF.

This chain joins TRBV5-1 and TRBJ2-7, with 8 bases aligning to TRBD2. V dropped 0 bases and J dropped 0; count of bases not matched to a gene: 2. The CDR3 totals 15 residues. Germline CDR1 SGHRS, CDR2 YFSETQ. This CDR3 is CASSLGLANSYEQYF. CDR3 nucleotide sequence: TGCGCCAGCAGCTTGGGACTAGCGAACTCCTACGAGCAGTACTTC.

CDR3 sequence (DNA): TGTGCCAGCAGCCAAACTAATGAGGTCACAGATACGCAGTATTTT. Amino acid sequence: CASSQTNEVTDTQYF. V is TRBV4-2 and J is TRBJ2-3; D call uncertain. Germline V gene sequence: CDR1 LGHNA, CDR2 YNFKEQ. V lost 2 bases and J 2 bases, leaving 11 bases between the germline ends. The CDR3 sequence is 15 residues long.

The chain employs TRBV7-3 and TRBJ2-2; the D gene is possibly TRBD2 (5 bases). CDR1 SGHTA and CDR2 FQGTGA come from the germline V gene. The CDR3 contains 15 residues. V was clipped by 5 bases and J by 2 bases, with 12 bases between them. DNA of the CDR3: TGTGCCAGCAGCCGAGGAGGACTCAACACCGGGGAGCTGTTTTTT. Translated: CASSRGGLNTGELFF.

Only a few counts were recorded for this clonotype. The chain carries TRBV12-3 or TRBV12-4 and TRBJ1-5; D may be TRBD1 (6 bases). This CDR3 contains 14 residues. The V end lost 5 bases, the J end lost 4 bases, and 12 bases lay between the germline ends. CDR3 loop: CASSNTGSNQPQHF. The CDR3 DNA is TGTGCCAGCAGTAATACAGGGTCGAATCAGCCCCAGCATTTT.

The CDR3 DNA sequence: TGTGCCAGTTCAACAGGGGTAGAGACCCAGTACTTC. Protein sequence: CASSTGVETQYF. The chain links TRBV2 to TRBJ2-7; 7 positions match TRBD1. The J call is uncertain, as TRBJ2-5 better fits the DNA end. The length of the CDR3 is 12 residues. Germline V gene lookup returns CDR1 SNHLY and CDR2 FYNNEI.

The chain recombines TRBV29-1 with TRBJ2-5; tentatively, D is TRBD2 (6 bases). The CDR3 spans 11 residues. Trimming took 4 bases from V and 11 from J, leaving 14 bases between them. Looked up from germline, CDR1 is SQVTM and CDR2 is ANQGSEA. Here the CDR3 reads CSVGLVDEQYF. The DNA of the CDR3 is TGCAGCGTTGGACTAGTTGATGAGCAGTACTTC.

Remarks on this clonotype: Being one base from a much bigger clone, this may be a read error. The chain links TRBV20-1 to TRBJ2-5; D is perhaps TRBD2 (6 bases). Trimming left V 0 bases short and J 2 bases short, with 13 bases between. Germline CDR1 and CDR2: DFQATT and SNEGSKA (reference sequence). This CDR3 is built from 15 residues. This CDR3 reads CSARDTSKGQETQYF. CDR3 coding DNA: TGCAGTGCTAGAGATACTAGCAAGGGGCAAGAGACCCAGTACTTC.

In its sample, this clonotype was seen a few times. The chain links TRBV9 to TRBJ2-5; D might be TRBD1 or TRBD2, each matching 5 bases. The ends were cut back, 0 bases at V and 4 bases at J, with 16 bases in the middle. This CDR3 spans 16 amino acids. Germline V CDR1 and CDR2: SGDLS, YYNGEE. CDR3: CASSVDEGLLAETQYF. In DNA, the CDR3 is TGTGCCAGCAGCGTAGACGAGGGGCTCTTGGCAGAGACCCAGTACTTC.

The genes are TRBV18 and TRBJ2-1; no clear D gene. Trimming removed 6 bases at V and 10 bases at J, with 13 bases between. The germline V gene has CDR1 KGHSH and CDR2 LQKENI. CDR3 length: 12 residues. CDR3 protein: CASSPTEGEQFF. In nucleotides, the CDR3 is TGTGCCAGCTCTCCGACCGAAGGGGAGCAGTTCTTC.